This T cell receptor (beta chain) came from a study of glioma-infiltrating T cells after dendritic cell vaccination. TCRB CDR3 was amplified from 2 ug genomic DNA or less. Generated by immunoSEQ multiplex PCR, the TCRdb table keeps only in-frame clones and is missing some. This table has 20,000 or so clones, just under 90% appearing once. The time point was: after dendritic cell vaccination, including at tumor progression/relapse. The sequence was collected from a human donor with glioblastoma. The sequenced sample was blood, obtained after dendritic cell vaccination.

The CDR3 nucleotides are TGCGCCAGCAGCCAGTCCCGGGACAGGGAATGGGGCACAGATACGCAGTATTTT. It translates to CASSQSRDREWGTDTQYF. V and J are TRBV5-1 and TRBJ2-3, with TRBD1 matching over 9 bases. In germline, CDR1 is SGHRS, CDR2 YFSETQ. The V segment lost 4 bases and the J segment 1 base; nucleotides outside the gene matches: 13. The CDR3 contains 18 residues. The full variable domain, in which reference TRBV5-1 and TRBJ2-3 provide the parts outside the CDR3, is KAGVTQTPRYLIKTRGQQVTLSCSPISGHRSVSWYQQTPGQGLQFLFEYFSETQRNKGNFPGRFSGRQFSNSRSEMNVSTLELGDSALYLCASSQSRDREWGTDTQYFGPGTRLTVL.